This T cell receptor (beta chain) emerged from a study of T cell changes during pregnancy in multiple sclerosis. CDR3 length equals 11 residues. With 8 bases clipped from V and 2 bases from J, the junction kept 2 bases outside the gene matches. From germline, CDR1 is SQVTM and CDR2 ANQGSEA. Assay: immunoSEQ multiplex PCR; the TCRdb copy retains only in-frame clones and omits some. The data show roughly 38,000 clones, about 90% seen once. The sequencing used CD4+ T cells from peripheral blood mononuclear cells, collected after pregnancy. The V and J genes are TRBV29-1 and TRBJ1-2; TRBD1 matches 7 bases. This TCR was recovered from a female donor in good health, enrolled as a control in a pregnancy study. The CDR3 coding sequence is TGCAGCCTGGACAGGAACTATGGCTACACCTTC. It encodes CSLDRNYGYTF.